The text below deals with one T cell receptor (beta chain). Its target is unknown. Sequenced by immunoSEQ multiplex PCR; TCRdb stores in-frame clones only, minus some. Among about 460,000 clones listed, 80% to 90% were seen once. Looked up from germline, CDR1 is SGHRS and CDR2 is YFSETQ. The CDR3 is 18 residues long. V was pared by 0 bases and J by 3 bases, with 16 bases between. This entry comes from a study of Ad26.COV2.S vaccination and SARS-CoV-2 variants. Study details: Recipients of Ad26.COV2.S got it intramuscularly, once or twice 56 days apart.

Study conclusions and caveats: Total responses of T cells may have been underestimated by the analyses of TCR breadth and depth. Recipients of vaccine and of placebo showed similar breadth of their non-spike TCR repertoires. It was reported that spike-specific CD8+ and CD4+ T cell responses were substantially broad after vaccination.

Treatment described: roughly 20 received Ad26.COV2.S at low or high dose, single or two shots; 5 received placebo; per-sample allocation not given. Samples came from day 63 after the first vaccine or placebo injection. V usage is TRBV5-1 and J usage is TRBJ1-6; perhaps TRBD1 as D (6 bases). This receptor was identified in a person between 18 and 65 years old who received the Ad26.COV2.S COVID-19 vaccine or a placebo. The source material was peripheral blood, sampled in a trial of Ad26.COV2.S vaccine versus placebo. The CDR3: CASSLAGTTSVYNSPLHF. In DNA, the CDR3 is TGCGCCAGCAGCTTGGCCGGGACAACCTCGGTCTATAATTCACCCCTCCACTTT.